These 5 T cell receptor beta chains were sequenced from one sample in a study of response to subunit inactivated influenza vaccine. TCRdb re-derived calls from the RT-PCR reads in MiXCR, one entry per CDR3 protein. This table has 500,000 to 550,000 distinct CDR3 sequences, around 8% appearing once. The sample in question was PBMCs from blood, obtained 23 to 25 months after vaccination. The receptor set was obtained from a man aged 50 to 75 who received an inactivated influenza vaccine.

The chain combines TRBV20-1 with TRBJ2-3, with 10 bases fitting TRBD2. The CDR3 is made up of 17 amino acids. Germline lookup yields CDR1 DFQATT and CDR2 SNEGSKA (reference sequence). V gave up 1 base and J gave up 0 bases; unmatched junction bases: 7. The CDR3 is CSARVSGGPSSTDTQYF. DNA of the CDR3: TGCAGTGCTAGAGTTAGCGGGGGGCCATCTAGCACAGATACGCAGTATTTT.

There are a few counts of this clonotype. The chain combines TRBV27 with TRBJ2-3; perhaps D is TRBD1 or TRBD2 (5 bases each). The CDR3 loop spans 16 amino acids. Trimming pared 5 bases from V and 1 base from J, leaving 16 bases between. From germline, CDR1 is MNHEY and CDR2 SMNVEV (reference sequence). The CDR3 DNA follows: TGTGCCAGCAGTCCAGGGACGGTTCCTGGCACAGATACGCAGTATTTT. It codes for CASSPGTVPGTDTQYF.

A few counts support this clonotype. CDR3 DNA sequence: TGTGCCAGCAGGCGGGGCACCCCGTACACCGGGGAGCTGTTTTTT. It encodes CASRRGTPYTGELFF. The chain joins TRBV6-1 to TRBJ2-2; possibly TRBD2 for D (6 bases). V lost 6 bases, J lost 3 bases, and 14 bases lay in between. Germline lookup yields CDR1 MNHNS and CDR2 SASEGT. The CDR3 is 15 amino acids.

The chain combines TRBV5-1 with TRBJ2-3, with 10 bases lining up with TRBD2. CDR1 and CDR2 from the germline V gene are SGHRS and YFSETQ. V shed 9 bases, J shed 1 base, and the junction held 5 bases outside the gene matches. CDR3 length: 14 residues. CDR3 protein: CATKRGGGTDTQYF. In DNA form, the CDR3 reads TGCGCCACGAAGCGGGGGGGCGGCACAGATACGCAGTATTTT.

The rearrangement joins TRBV5-6 to TRBJ2-1; 7 nucleotides match TRBD2. Trimming took 2 bases from V and 13 from J; bases not matched to a gene: 3. In germline, CDR1 is SGHDT, CDR2 YYEEEE. The CDR3 is made up of 11 amino acids. Written as DNA, the CDR3 is TGTGCCAGCAGCTTACGGGGACTACAGTTCTTC. Amino acids: CASSLRGLQFF.